This T cell receptor (beta chain) is drawn from a study of T cells in Graves' hyperthyroidism and ophthalmopathy. Study conclusions and caveats: A 13 V-J model separated ophthalmopathy from stable hyperthyroidism. Ophthalmopathy got predicted by the model a median around 6.6 months before its onset.

Amplification of TCR beta CDR3 regions used RNA as the template. TCR CDR3 regions were first amplified by RT-PCR with HTBI primers. TCRdb fed the multiplex PCR reads into MiXCR, producing one record per CDR3 protein. In the table there are about 620,000 distinct CDR3 sequences, 15% to 20% of which are singletons. Patients were excluded because of uncontrolled infection, other autoimmune disease, pregnancy or lactation. A remark on this clonotype: Its cognate antigen is unknown.

The receptor was isolated from a woman aged 25 to 39 with Graves' hyperthyroidism. The sample taken for sequencing was blood.

The CDR3 here is CSPPGQRITEAFF. The CDR3, as DNA: TGCAGTCCCCCGGGACAGAGGATCACTGAAGCTTTCTTT. This sequence joins TRBV20-1 and TRBJ1-1, with 7 bases matching TRBD1. V shed 8 bases, J shed 4 bases, and the junction held 10 bases outside the gene matches. This CDR3 region has 13 residues. Germline V gene sequence: CDR1 DFQATT, CDR2 SNEGSKA (reference sequence).